This T cell receptor (beta chain) derives from a study of shared clonotypes between healthy human individuals. Study conclusions and caveats: Rarefaction gave evidence that sorted-subset sequencing remained incomplete despite large depth.

Trimming took 5 bases from V and 4 from J, leaving 17 bases between them. Per germline, CDR1 MDHEN and CDR2 SYDVKM. The CDR3 has 15 residues. Produced via immunoSEQ multiplex PCR; TCRdb's table is partial and in-frame only. Altogether fewer than 1.8 million clones are present, 98% to 99% being singletons, with the ten largest covering around 0.38%. About this clone itself: No antigen is known for it.

This chain joins TRBV28 and TRBJ1-2; no definite D call. The clonotype originates from a man aged 30-40 years in good health. The sequencing input was naive CD4+ T cells sorted from blood. The subset denotes: CD45RA+ positively selected. CDR3 nucleotide sequence: TGTGCCAGCAGTCCCCGGACCCCGTCTTTCTATGGCTACACCTTC. Translation: CASSPRTPSFYGYTF.